This T cell receptor (beta chain) emerged from a study of Ad26.COV2.S vaccination and SARS-CoV-2 variants. Study summary: The donor belonged to the COV1001 Ad26.COV2.S trial arm.

The table came from immunoSEQ multiplex PCR; TCRdb's copy has only in-frame clones and leaves some out. The sample has approximately 250,000 clones; 87% are singletons. Sample treatment: about 20 received Ad26.COV2.S at low or high dose, single or two shots; 5 received placebo; per-sample allocation not given. The study sampled participants on day 63 after the first vaccine or placebo injection. The receptor was isolated from a person between 18 and 65 years old who received the Ad26.COV2.S COVID-19 vaccine or a placebo. Sample: peripheral blood, taken in a trial of Ad26.COV2.S vaccine versus placebo.

The CDR3 sequence is CASSYSHWAGGGNEQFF. CDR3 sequence (DNA): TGTGCCAGCAGTTACTCACACTGGGCGGGAGGGGGCAATGAGCAGTTCTTC. V and J are TRBV6-2 or TRBV6-3 and TRBJ2-1, with TRBD2 matching 9 bases. This CDR3 contains 17 residues. The trim removed 0 bases at V and 6 bases at J, leaving 9 bases unmatched. Per germline, CDR1 MNHEY and CDR2 SVGEGT.